Listed below are T cell receptor beta chains from one sample, sequenced in a study of neurological immune-mediated disorders. TCRdb redid the calling of the 5' RACE reads with MiXCR, one entry per CDR3 protein. The sample yields about 40,000 distinct CDR3 sequences, 2% to 2.5% seen once. Sample: PBMCs. These receptors all stem from a man over 45 with multiple sclerosis. The CDR3 runs from the conserved cysteine through the conserved F or W. A D gene is named only where the DNA matches it firmly. Not every row has a clone size; where given, it reads once, few, many or a size class.

TRBV6-2/TRBV6-3	TRBJ2-7	.	.	CASSRLGSSYEQYF	TGTGCCAGCAGTAGACTAGGGAGCTCCTACGAGCAGTACTTC
TRBV29-1	TRBJ2-7	.	many	CSAGPPTYEQYF	TGCAGTGCAGGCCCGCCTACCTACGAGCAGTACTTC
TRBV12-3/TRBV12-4	TRBJ1-6	.	.	CASSFGRTNSPLHF	TGTGCCAGCAGTTTTGGGAGAACTAATTCACCCCTCCACTTT
TRBV4-2	TRBJ1-5	.	many	CASSAGREQPQHF	TGTGCCAGCAGTGCAGGACGGGAGCAGCCCCAGCATTTT
TRBV6-5	TRBJ1-1	.	.	CASSYSSGRLNEAFF	TGTGCCAGCAGTTACTCGTCAGGGAGGCTGAATGAAGCTTTCTTT
TRBV5-1	TRBJ1-1	TRBD1	medium-sized	CASSPIRDRRYTEAFF	TGCGCCAGCAGCCCTATCCGGGACAGGAGATACACTGAAGCTTTCTTT
TRBV27	TRBJ2-2	.	.	CVSSWPAAGELFF	TGTGTCAGCAGTTGGCCAGCAGCCGGGGAGCTGTTTTTT
TRBV7-8	TRBJ2-2	.	many	CASSPLANTGELFF	TGTGCCAGCAGCCCCTTGGCGAACACCGGGGAGCTGTTTTTT
TRBV5-1	TRBJ2-5	TRBD2	many	CASTRLAGEETQYF	TGCGCCAGCACCCGACTAGCGGGTGAAGAGACCCAGTACTTC
TRBV12-3/TRBV12-4	TRBJ1-1	.	many	CASSPRRASSKNTEAFF	TGTGCCAGCAGTCCCCGCCGTGCTTCAAGCAAGAACACTGAAGCTTTCTTT
TRBV18	TRBJ1-5	.	many	CASSPGNTRNQPQNF	TGTGCCAGCTCACCAGGGAATACTAGGAATCAGCCCCAGAATTTT
TRBV29-1	TRBJ1-1	.	few	CSGSKDTEAFF	TGCAGCGGTAGTAAGGACACTGAAGCTTTCTTT
TRBV5-1	TRBJ1-2	TRBD1	many	CASSLGNRRDRDTYGYTF	TGCGCCAGCAGCTTGGGGAACCGCCGGGACAGAGACACCTATGGCTACACCTTC
TRBV10-2	TRBJ2-6	TRBD2	many	CASSESGIAGGPGANVLTF	TGCGCCAGCAGTGAGTCTGGAATAGCGGGGGGGCCTGGGGCCAACGTCCTGACTTTC
TRBV12-3/TRBV12-4	TRBJ2-5	TRBD1	many	CASSLAGGGGETQYF	TGTGCCAGCAGTTTGGCAGGGGGTGGGGGAGAGACCCAGTACTTC
TRBV20-1	TRBJ2-5	.	many	CSARNQETQYF	TGCAGTGCTAGAAACCAAGAGACCCAGTACTTC
TRBV6-5	TRBJ2-5	.	many	CASSYTDRSAQYF	TGTGCCAGCAGTTACACGGACCGGTCAGCCCAGTACTTC
TRBV5-4	TRBJ2-3	.	many	CASSSGQILTDTQYF	TGTGCCAGCAGCTCCGGACAGATACTCACAGATACGCAGTATTTT
TRBV6-2/TRBV6-3	TRBJ2-2	TRBD2	many	CASRSGLAGVTGELFF	TGTGCCAGCAGATCAGGACTAGCGGGGGTTACCGGGGAGCTGTTTTTT
TRBV5-1	TRBJ2-2	.	.	CASSLVAGELFF	TGCGCCAGCAGCTTGGTAGCCGGGGAGCTGTTTTTT
TRBV7-9	TRBJ2-7	.	many	CASSLVGEQYF	TGTGCCAGCAGCTTGGTTGGCGAGCAGTACTTC
TRBV20-1	TRBJ2-3	TRBD2	many	CSARASGTSGGAQDTQYF	TGCAGTGCTAGAGCCTCCGGGACTAGCGGGGGGGCACAAGATACGCAGTATTTT
TRBV5-5	TRBJ1-1	.	many	CASSLAVHTEAFF	TGTGCCAGCAGCTTGGCTGTACACACTGAAGCTTTCTTT
TRBV7-9	TRBJ1-5	.	few	CASSLGVGVRQPQNF	TGTGCCAGCAGCTTAGGGGTCGGGGTACGGCAGCCCCAGAATTTT
TRBV5-1	TRBJ2-5	.	many	CASSLGQRETQYF	TGCGCCAGCAGCTTAGGACAGAGGGAGACCCAGTACTTC
TRBV4-1	TRBJ2-7	.	many	CASSHSGLVYEQYF	TGCGCCAGCAGCCATTCTGGCCTAGTTTACGAGCAGTACTTC
TRBV7-8	TRBJ1-5	.	many	CASSLLGQPQHF	TGTGCCAGCAGCTTGCTAGGACAGCCCCAGCATTTT
TRBV3-1	TRBJ2-3	.	many	CASSLSGTFTDTQYF	TGTGCCAGCAGCCTATCCGGGACGTTCACAGATACGCAGTATTTT
TRBV5-1	TRBJ2-7	TRBD2	many	CASSSGGTYPYEQYF	TGCGCCAGCAGCTCGGGAGGGACGTACCCCTACGAGCAGTACTTC
TRBV14	TRBJ1-5	.	many	CASSHGRGGVESNQPQHF	TGTGCCAGCAGCCATGGCCGGGGGGGAGTAGAGAGCAATCAGCCCCAGCATTTT
TRBV6-4	TRBJ1-1	TRBD1	many	CASSEQGGTEAFF	TGTGCCAGCAGTGAACAGGGGGGCACTGAAGCTTTCTTT
TRBV6-5	TRBJ1-5	.	many	CASSLLKDQPQHF	TGTGCCAGCAGTTTACTTAAAGATCAGCCCCAGCATTTT
TRBV20-1	TRBJ2-1	.	many	CSASGLNEQFF	TGCAGTGCTAGTGGACTCAATGAGCAGTTCTTC
TRBV10-3	TRBJ1-6	.	many	CAIRPGHTATPLHF	TGTGCCATCAGGCCGGGACATACAGCTACACCCCTCCACTTT
TRBV3-1	TRBJ2-7	TRBD2	many	CASSQYGLAGDPYEQYF	TGTGCCAGCAGCCAATACGGGCTAGCGGGGGACCCGTACGAGCAGTACTTC
TRBV6-6	TRBJ2-7	TRBD1	many	CASSYGTGSGEQYF	TGTGCCAGCAGTTACGGGACAGGGTCAGGGGAGCAGTACTTC
TRBV6-6	TRBJ1-5	.	many	CASIEDALSNQPQHF	TGTGCCAGCATCGAGGACGCCCTTAGCAATCAGCCCCAGCATTTT
TRBV2	TRBJ1-2	.	many	CASTLQGPYGYTF	TGTGCCAGCACCCTACAGGGTCCCTATGGCTACACCTTC
TRBV9	TRBJ1-2	.	many	CASSVVGDDGYTF	TGTGCCAGCAGCGTAGTGGGAGATGATGGCTACACCTTC
TRBV5-1	TRBJ2-2	TRBD1	many	CASIQGQSNTGELFF	TGCGCCAGCATTCAGGGACAGTCGAACACCGGGGAGCTGTTTTTT
TRBV29-1	TRBJ1-5	TRBD1	many	CSVRGTGWDQPQHF	TGCAGCGTTCGTGGGACAGGTTGGGATCAGCCCCAGCATTTT
TRBV15	TRBJ2-7	.	many	CATSRERTGGSGQYF	TGTGCCACCAGCAGAGAACGGACGGGGGGCTCCGGGCAGTACTTC
TRBV6-6	TRBJ2-7	TRBD1	many	CASTPAGQGFHEQYF	TGTGCCAGCACCCCCGCGGGACAGGGGTTCCACGAGCAGTACTTC
TRBV12-3/TRBV12-4	TRBJ1-1	.	many	CASMKLQGHTEAFF	TGTGCCAGCATGAAACTGCAGGGCCATACTGAAGCTTTCTTT
TRBV28	TRBJ2-7	TRBD2	many	CASSRTSGGSYEQYF	TGTGCCAGCAGCAGAACTAGCGGGGGCTCCTACGAGCAGTACTTC
TRBV6-5	TRBJ1-2	TRBD1	.	CASSYSTGQGYGYTF	TGTGCCAGCAGTTACTCGACAGGGCAGGGGTACGGCTACACCTTC
TRBV15	TRBJ1-1	.	many	CATSRGLGTTGGTEAFF	TGTGCCACCAGCAGAGGCCTCGGGACAACGGGGGGCACTGAAGCTTTCTTT
TRBV14	TRBJ2-6	.	many	CASSQAQGSSGANVLTF	TGTGCCAGCAGCCAAGCACAGGGCAGCTCTGGGGCCAACGTCCTGACTTTC
TRBV3-1	TRBJ2-3	TRBD1	many	CASSGWDRGFPDTQYF	TGTGCCAGCAGCGGGTGGGACAGGGGTTTTCCAGATACGCAGTATTTT
TRBV10-3	TRBJ1-2	TRBD1	many	CAISPGTGDYGYTF	TGTGCCATCAGTCCCGGGACAGGGGATTATGGCTACACCTTC